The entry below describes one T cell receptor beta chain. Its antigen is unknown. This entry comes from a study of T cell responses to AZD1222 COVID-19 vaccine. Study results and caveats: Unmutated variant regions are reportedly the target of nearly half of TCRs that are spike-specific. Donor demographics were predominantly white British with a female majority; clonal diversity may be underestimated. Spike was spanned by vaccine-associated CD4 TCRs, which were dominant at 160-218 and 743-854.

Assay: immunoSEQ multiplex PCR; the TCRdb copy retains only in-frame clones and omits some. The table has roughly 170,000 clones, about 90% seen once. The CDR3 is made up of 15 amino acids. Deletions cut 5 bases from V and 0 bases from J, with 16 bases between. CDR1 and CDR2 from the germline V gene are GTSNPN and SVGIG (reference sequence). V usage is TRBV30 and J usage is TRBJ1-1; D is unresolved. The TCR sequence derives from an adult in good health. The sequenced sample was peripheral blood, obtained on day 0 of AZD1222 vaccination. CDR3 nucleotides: TGTGCCTGGGTTACTATGGGGAGAATGAACACTGAAGCTTTCTTT. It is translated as CAWVTMGRMNTEAFF.